The 2 T cell receptor beta chains below were found in one sample sequenced in a study of shared clonotypes between healthy human individuals. TCRdb's copy holds only in-frame clones and misses some; the assay was immunoSEQ multiplex PCR. There are more than 200,000 clones in the sample; 65% occur only once, and 8.5% to 14% lies in the top ten. Sequencing was done on a sample of memory CD4+ T cells sorted from blood. Specified subset: CD45RA-negative fraction. The receptors shown here come from a young man in good health.

This sequence joins TRBV7-8 and TRBJ2-1; 13 nucleotides match TRBD2. V lost 0 bases and J lost 10; bases outside the gene matches: 6. This CDR3 has 16 amino acids. Germline lookup yields CDR1 SGHVS and CDR2 FQNEAQ. The CDR3 reads CASSLARTSGSREQFF. DNA for the CDR3: TGTGCCAGCAGCTTAGCGAGGACTAGCGGGAGCAGGGAGCAGTTCTTC.

The V call is TRBV10-2, the J call TRBJ2-5; D not certain. Germline CDR1 and CDR2: WSHSY and SAAADI. The ends were cut back, 8 bases at V and 1 base at J, with 11 bases in the middle. The CDR3 is made up of 13 amino acids. CDR3 amino acids: CASRVEFQETQYF. The CDR3, as DNA: TGCGCCAGCCGAGTAGAGTTCCAAGAGACCCAGTACTTC.